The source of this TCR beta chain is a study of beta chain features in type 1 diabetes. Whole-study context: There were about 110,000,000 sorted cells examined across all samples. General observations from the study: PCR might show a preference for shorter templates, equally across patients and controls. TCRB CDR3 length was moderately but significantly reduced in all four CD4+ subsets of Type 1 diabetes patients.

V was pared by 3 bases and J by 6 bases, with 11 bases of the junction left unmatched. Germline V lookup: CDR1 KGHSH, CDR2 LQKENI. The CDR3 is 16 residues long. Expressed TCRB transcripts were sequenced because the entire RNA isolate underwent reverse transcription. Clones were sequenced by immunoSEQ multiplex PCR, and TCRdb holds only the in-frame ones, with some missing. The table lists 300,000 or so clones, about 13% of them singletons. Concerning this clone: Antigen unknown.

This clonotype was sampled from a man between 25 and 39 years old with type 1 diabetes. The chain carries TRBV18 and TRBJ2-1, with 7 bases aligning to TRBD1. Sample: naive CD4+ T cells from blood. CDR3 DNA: TGTGCCAGCTCACCCCAAGAGGGGGCGCATGGCAATGAGCAGTTCTTC. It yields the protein CASSPQEGAHGNEQFF.